The clone carrying this T cell receptor (beta chain) appeared once. The data were obtained in a study of blood T cell repertoires in COVID-19. Study details: Italy, Spain and the United States were the sources of the convalescent and acute COVID-19 samples. Sources were T cells, B-cell-depleted T cells, or PBMCs; the material itself was cDNA or gDNA.

In the original analysis: Cell counts per sample came from amplifying reference gene primers. Clones were read by immunoSEQ multiplex PCR, and TCRdb kept only the in-frame ones, dropping some. V and J calls and clone size are copied from that table; D and trimming were computed from the DNA. Of roughly 230,000 clones in the sample, approximately 85% were seen once. CDR1 is SGHAT, CDR2 FQNNGV, per germline. The CDR3 loop spans 17 amino acids. Trimming removed 4 bases from V and 4 bases from J; junction bases left unmatched: 12. This TCR derives from a man between 50 and 59 years old with acute or convalescent COVID-19. J is TRBJ2-5 and V is TRBV11-2, with 10 bases identical to TRBD2. Sequences were obtained from peripheral blood. The CDR3 bases are TGTGCCAGCAGCTCCGCCCTAGCGGGAGATCCCCGAGAGACCCAGTACTTC. Protein product: CASSSALAGDPRETQYF.